Presented here are 13 T cell receptor beta chains from one specimen sequenced in a study of T-cell memory formation after mild COVID-19. MiXCR, run by TCRdb on the 5' RACE reads, gives a single entry per CDR3 protein. The top ten hold around 13% of the sample, which has 450,000 or so distinct CDR3 sequences, around 25% seen once. Source material: PBMCs or a T cell subset sorted from them (not recorded which). Every receptor here comes from an adult woman who had mild COVID-19 (a few samples of this study predate the infection). Cell type and time point are not known.

The chain is built from TRBV6-2 or TRBV6-3 and TRBJ2-1, with D tentatively TRBD1 or TRBD2 (5 bases each). The germline V and J ends were trimmed by 4 bases and 5 bases, with 18 bases remaining between them. CDR3 length: 16 amino acids. Germline V lookup: CDR1 MNHEY, CDR2 SVGEGT. DNA for the CDR3: TGTGCCAGCAGTTCGAGGGGATCAGTTATGAACAATGAGCAGTTCTTC. It encodes CASSSRGSVMNNEQFF.

The J gene is TRBJ2-7, the V gene TRBV7-2, with D perhaps matching TRBD2 (6 bases). Germline CDR1 is SGHTA and CDR2 is FQGNSA. The V and J ends lost 2 bases and 7 bases respectively, with 18 bases between them. The CDR3 runs to 15 residues. DNA of the CDR3: TGTGCCAGCAGCTTACTCGGGGGTGAATGGTATGAGCAGTACTTC. Amino acid sequence: CASSLLGGEWYEQYF.

This CDR3 is CASSFTSDNEQFF. In DNA, the CDR3 is TGTGCCAGCAGCTTTACCAGCGACAATGAGCAGTTCTTC. V gene TRBV7-3 combines with J gene TRBJ2-1; no clear D. Germline loops: CDR1 SGHTA, CDR2 FQGTGA. With 3 bases removed from V and 5 bases from J, the gap between germline ends came to 8 bases. This CDR3 has 13 amino acids.

The V and J genes are TRBV5-1 and TRBJ2-7; TRBD1 agrees at 7 bases. V lost 7 bases and J lost 6; bases outside the gene matches: 10. CDR3 length: 13 residues. Germline loops: CDR1 SGHRS, CDR2 YFSETQ. The CDR3 DNA is TGCGCCAGCGGCCGGGACAGAACCACCGAGCAGTACTTC. It codes for CASGRDRTTEQYF. Full variable domain (rest looked up from reference TRBV5-1 and TRBJ2-7): KAGVTQTPRYLIKTRGQQVTLSCSPISGHRSVSWYQQTPGQGLQFLFEYFSETQRNKGNFPGRFSGRQFSNSRSEMNVSTLELGDSALYLCASGRDRTTEQYFGPGTRLTVT.

This clonotype was recorded a few times. The rearrangement uses TRBV20-1 and TRBJ1-2; 9 positions match TRBD1. The CDR3 covers 14 residues. Germline loops: CDR1 DFQATT, CDR2 SNEGSKA (reference sequence). J gave up 12 bases and V 0 bases, and 11 bases lay outside the gene matches. The CDR3 protein is CSARDPRQGEKDTF. The CDR3 DNA reads as TGCAGTGCTAGAGACCCTCGACAGGGGGAGAAGGACACCTTC.

This chain connects TRBV29-1 to TRBJ2-7, with D perhaps matching TRBD2 (6 bases). Looked up from germline, CDR1 is SQVTM and CDR2 is ANQGSEA. With 5 bases removed from V and 2 bases from J, the gap between germline ends came to 10 bases. This CDR3 spans 12 amino acids. CDR3 nucleotides: TGCAGCGTTACCAGGGAGGCCTACGAGCAGTACTTC. Its protein is CSVTREAYEQYF.

This clonotype was recorded a few times. V is TRBV2 and J is TRBJ1-5, with 7 bases lining up with TRBD1. The CDR3 sequence is 14 residues long. V dropped 7 bases and J dropped 2; count of bases not matched to a gene: 5. Looked up from germline, CDR1 is SNHLY and CDR2 is FYNNEI. As DNA, the CDR3 is TGTGCCAGCATTATCGACAGGGGCAATCAGCCCCAGCATTTT. This codes for CASIIDRGNQPQHF.

The V gene is TRBV20-1, the J gene TRBJ2-5; D perhaps matches TRBD1 (5 bases). This CDR3 is built from 15 residues. Germline assignment: CDR1 DFQATT and CDR2 SNEGSKA (reference sequence). Trimming removed 6 bases at V and 4 bases at J, with 21 bases between. CDR3 bases: TGCAGTGCCCCCGACAGAACTCAAGCAGGAGAGACCCAGTACTTC. Translation gives CSAPDRTQAGETQYF.

This clonotype was observed a handful of times. The rearrangement links TRBV5-1 to TRBJ2-7, with D possibly TRBD2 on 5 matching bases. V was clipped by 0 bases and J by 10 bases, with 11 bases between them. This CDR3 is 12 amino acids long. Germline assignment: CDR1 SGHRS and CDR2 YFSETQ. The CDR3 protein is CASSLGSADQYF. The CDR3 DNA is TGCGCCAGCAGCTTGGGGTCAGCGGACCAGTACTTC.

CDR3 sequence: CASSLDSLVLNTEAFF. In nucleotides, the CDR3 is TGCGCCAGCAGCCTCGACAGTCTGGTTCTGAACACTGAAGCTTTCTTT. The rearrangement joins TRBV5-1 to TRBJ1-1; the D gene is possibly TRBD1 (5 bases). CDR3 length: 16 residues. Germline CDR1 and CDR2: SGHRS and YFSETQ. The V gene lost 4 bases and the J gene lost 0 bases, with 16 bases spanning the gap.

This clonotype has more than one count but fewer than ten. The chain recombines TRBV7-9 with TRBJ2-3, with D unresolved. This CDR3 region has 14 residues. Trimming removed 2 bases from V and 3 bases from J, with 9 bases in between. The germline CDR1 and CDR2 sequences are SEHNR and FQNEAQ (reference sequence). The CDR3 bases are TGTGCCAGCAGCTTATTTGGTGGGACAGATACGCAGTATTTT. Residues: CASSLFGGTDTQYF. Together with reference TRBV7-9 and TRBJ2-3, the CDR3 gives the full variable domain: DTGVSQNPRHKITKRGQNVTFRCDPISEHNRLYWYRQTLGQGPEFLTYFQNEAQLEKSRLLSDRFSAERPKGSFSTLEIQRTEQGDSAMYLCASSLFGGTDTQYFGPGTRLTVL.

A few counts support this clonotype. The CDR3 region is CSARETTSGRYEQYF. CDR3 nucleotides: TGCAGTGCTAGAGAAACGACTAGCGGGAGGTACGAGCAGTACTTC. The genes are TRBV20-1 and TRBJ2-7, with 13 positions matching TRBD2. Per germline, CDR1 DFQATT and CDR2 SNEGSKA (reference sequence). The CDR3 length is 15 residues. After removal of 0 bases from V and 4 bases from J, the junction contained 3 bases not matched to a gene.

In this sample, this clonotype turned up a few times. This chain links TRBV27 with TRBJ2-7, with D perhaps being TRBD1 or TRBD2 (5 bases each). CDR3 length equals 17 residues. Germline V lookup: CDR1 MNHEY, CDR2 SMNVEV (reference sequence). Trimming stripped 2 bases from V and 1 base from J, with 18 bases between. The CDR3 sequence is CASSLSPWDGGSYEQYF. CDR3 bases: TGTGCCAGCAGTTTAAGTCCTTGGGACGGCGGGTCCTACGAGCAGTACTTC.